These 5 T cell receptor beta chains share one sample of origin, sequenced in a study of regulatory T cells in long-lasting Graves disease (dated by TCRdb to the early 2020s). Receptors were amplified or captured by multiplex PCR. The sequencer was an Illumina HiSeq 4000. iRepertoire HTBI primers and Arm-PCR amplification of CDR3 regions were used to construct TCR beta libraries. Using fastp trimming at Q25 and MiXCR clonotype assembly, TCRdb reanalyzed the public sequencing data and kept in-frame beta chains. Entries are consolidated by CDR3 protein sequence, retaining the most common genes and DNA. The sample profile shows a few hundred thousand distinct CDR3 sequences; approximately 15% of them were found once. The ten largest make up less than 35% of the sample. Explained via the paper, the time point label denotes: newly diagnosed GD, antithyroid drugs for less than 3 months. For both TCR sequencing and RNA sequencing, RNA was extracted from PBMCs using TRIzol.

This sample also appeared in a second study, on T cells in Graves' hyperthyroidism and ophthalmopathy.

Specimen: peripheral blood mononuclear cells (PBMCs), collected at new diagnosis, from a patient treated with antithyroid drugs. Receptors originate from a man aged 35-49 years with Graves disease. Donor details come from another sample of the same person, matched by shared clones.

The table lists this clonotype with many counts. The V and J genes are TRBV27 and TRBJ2-7; D gene ambiguous. V gave up 0 bases and J gave up 6 bases, with 9 bases separating them. The CDR3 is made up of 13 amino acids. CDR1 is MNHEY and CDR2 is SMNVEV in the germline V gene (reference sequence). The CDR3, as DNA: TGTGCCAGCAGTTTATCGCTGGGTCCCGAGCAGTACTTC. This codes for CASSLSLGPEQYF.

This clonotype appeared once. A much larger clone differs by one base, so this may be a read error. The J gene is TRBJ1-4, the V gene TRBV4-1, with 7 bases fitting TRBD1. This CDR3 has 16 residues. Germline V gives CDR1 MGHRA, CDR2 YSYEKL. CDR3 region: CASGQAWTGYNEKLFF. CDR3 nucleotides: TGCGCCAGCGGCCAAGCCTGGACAGGCTATAATGAAAAACTGTTTTTT.

This clonotype was seen only a few times. The CDR3 loop reads CASSSAGTGDYEQYF. The CDR3, as DNA: TGTGCCAGCAGCTCAGCCGGGACAGGGGACTACGAGCAGTACTTC. The rearrangement uses TRBV5-4 and TRBJ2-7, with 10 bases aligning to TRBD1. CDR1 is SGHNT and CDR2 is YYREEE in the germline V gene (reference sequence). The CDR3 covers 15 residues. Germline trimming cut 3 bases from V and 3 bases from J; bases unmatched to any gene: 6.

This clonotype was observed many times. Sequence at one end of the junction differs from germline and may be a read error. The V call is TRBV5-1, the J call TRBJ1-2; 9 positions match TRBD1. CDR3 length: 15 residues. Germline V gene sequence: CDR1 SGHRS, CDR2 YFSETQ. Here the CDR3 DNA reads TGCGCCAGCAGATTGGGTGTACAGGGGGCCGGTGGCTACACCTTC. Protein: CASRLGVQGAGGYTF.

This clonotype was counted a few times. The V and J genes are TRBV7-2 and TRBJ2-7; D may be TRBD1 (6 bases). The CDR3 length is 15 residues. V lost 1 base to trimming and J lost 12 bases, with 22 bases between them. Germline V gene sequence: CDR1 SGHTA, CDR2 FQGNSA. CDR3 DNA sequence: TGTGCCAGCAGCTTAGGGGGAACCACTCGGACAGCGCGGTACTTC. It translates to CASSLGGTTRTARYF.